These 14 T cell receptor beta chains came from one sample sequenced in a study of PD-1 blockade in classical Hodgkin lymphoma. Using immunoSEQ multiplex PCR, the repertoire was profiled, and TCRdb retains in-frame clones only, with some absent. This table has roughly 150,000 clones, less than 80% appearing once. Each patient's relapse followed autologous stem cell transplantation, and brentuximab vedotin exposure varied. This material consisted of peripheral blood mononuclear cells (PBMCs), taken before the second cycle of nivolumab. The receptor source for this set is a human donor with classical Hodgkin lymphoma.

CDR3 protein: CASSIDLPGELFF. CDR3 coding DNA: TGTGCCAGTAGTATAGATCTACCCGGGGAGCTGTTTTTT. J is TRBJ2-2 and V is TRBV19; D remains unclear. Germline lookup yields CDR1 LNHDA and CDR2 SQIVND (reference sequence). Trimming took off 0 bases at V and 6 bases at J, with 5 bases between the two ends. The CDR3 contains 13 residues.

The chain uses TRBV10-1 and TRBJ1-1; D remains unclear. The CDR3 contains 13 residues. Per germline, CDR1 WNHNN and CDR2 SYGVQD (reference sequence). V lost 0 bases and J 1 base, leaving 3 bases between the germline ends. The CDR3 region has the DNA TGCGCCAGCAGTGAGTCCAGGAACACTGAAGCTTTCTTT. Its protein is CASSESRNTEAFF.

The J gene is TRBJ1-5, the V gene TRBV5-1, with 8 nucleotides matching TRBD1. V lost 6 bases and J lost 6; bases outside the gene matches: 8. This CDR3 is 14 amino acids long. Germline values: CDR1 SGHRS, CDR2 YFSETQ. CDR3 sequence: CASKKTGEAQPQHF. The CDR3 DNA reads TGCGCCAGCAAGAAGACAGGGGAAGCTCAGCCCCAGCATTTT.

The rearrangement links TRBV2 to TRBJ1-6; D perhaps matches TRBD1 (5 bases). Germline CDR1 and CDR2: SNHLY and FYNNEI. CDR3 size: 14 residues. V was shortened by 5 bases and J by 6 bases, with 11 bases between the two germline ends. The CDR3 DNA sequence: TGTGCCAGCAGTCGCAGGGTGGTTAATTCACCCCTCCACTTT. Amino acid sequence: CASSRRVVNSPLHF.

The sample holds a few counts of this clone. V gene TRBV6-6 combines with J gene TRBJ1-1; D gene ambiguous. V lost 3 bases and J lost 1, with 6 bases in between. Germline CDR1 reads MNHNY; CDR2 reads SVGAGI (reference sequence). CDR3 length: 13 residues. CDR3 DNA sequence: TGTGCCAGCAGTTATAACAGGAACACTGAAGCTTTCTTT. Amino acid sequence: CASSYNRNTEAFF.

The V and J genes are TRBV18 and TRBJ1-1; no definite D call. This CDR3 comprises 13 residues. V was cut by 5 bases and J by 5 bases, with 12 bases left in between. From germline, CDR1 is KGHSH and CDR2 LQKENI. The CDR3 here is CASSSERRTEAFF. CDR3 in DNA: TGTGCCAGCTCATCCGAGAGGAGAACTGAAGCTTTCTTT.

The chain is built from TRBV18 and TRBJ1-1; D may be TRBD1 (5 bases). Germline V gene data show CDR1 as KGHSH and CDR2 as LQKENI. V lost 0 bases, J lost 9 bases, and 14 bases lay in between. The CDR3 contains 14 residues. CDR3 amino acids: CASSPPQARSQAFF. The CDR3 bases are TGTGCCAGCTCACCACCACAGGCGAGGAGTCAAGCTTTCTTT. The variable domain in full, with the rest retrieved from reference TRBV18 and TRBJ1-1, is NAGVMQNPRHLVRRRGQEARLRCSPMKGHSHVYWYRQLPEEGLKFMVYLQKENIIDESGMPKERFSAEFPKEGPSILRIQQVVRGDSAAYFCASSPPQARSQAFFGQGTRLTVV.

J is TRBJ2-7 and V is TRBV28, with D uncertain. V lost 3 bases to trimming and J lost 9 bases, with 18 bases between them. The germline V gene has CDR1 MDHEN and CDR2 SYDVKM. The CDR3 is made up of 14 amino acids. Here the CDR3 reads CASSLGSGALGQYF. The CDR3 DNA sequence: TGTGCCAGCAGTTTGGGGTCGGGTGCATTGGGGCAGTACTTC.

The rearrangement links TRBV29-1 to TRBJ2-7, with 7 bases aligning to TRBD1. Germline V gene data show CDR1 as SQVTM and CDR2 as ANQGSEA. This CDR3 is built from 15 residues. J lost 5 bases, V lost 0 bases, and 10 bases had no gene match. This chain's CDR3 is CSVEDRGTGVDEQYF. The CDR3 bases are TGCAGCGTTGAAGATAGGGGTACAGGGGTAGACGAGCAGTACTTC.

The CDR3 loop is CASSYRGLSYEQYF. As DNA, the CDR3 is TGTGCCAGCAGCTACAGGGGGCTCTCCTACGAGCAGTACTTC. The V call is TRBV6-1, the J call TRBJ2-7; 9 nucleotides match TRBD1. CDR1 and CDR2 from the germline V gene are MNHNS and SASEGT. J was trimmed by 0 bases and V by 6 bases; bases with no gene match: 3. The CDR3 contains 14 residues.

CDR3 DNA: TGTGCCAGCAGCTGGACCCCAACGACGGCCTCCTACGAGCAGTACTTC. It translates to CASSWTPTTASYEQYF. The chain combines TRBV5-6 with TRBJ2-7; no clear D. Germline loops: CDR1 SGHDT, CDR2 YYEEEE. The V and J ends lost 3 bases and 0 bases respectively, with 16 bases between them. The CDR3 consists of 16 residues.

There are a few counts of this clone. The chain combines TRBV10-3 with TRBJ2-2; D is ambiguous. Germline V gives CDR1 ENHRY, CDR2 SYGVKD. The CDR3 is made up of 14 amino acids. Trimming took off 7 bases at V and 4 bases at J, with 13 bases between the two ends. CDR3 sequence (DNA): TGTGCCATCACTAAGAGATTGGGCACCGGGGAGCTGTTTTTT. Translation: CAITKRLGTGELFF.

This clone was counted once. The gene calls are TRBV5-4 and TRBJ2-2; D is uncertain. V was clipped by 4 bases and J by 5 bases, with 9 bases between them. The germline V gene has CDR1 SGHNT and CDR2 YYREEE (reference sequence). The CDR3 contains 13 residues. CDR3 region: CASSPLPTGELFF. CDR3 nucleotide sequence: TGTGCCAGCAGCCCCCTCCCGACCGGGGAGCTGTTTTTT.

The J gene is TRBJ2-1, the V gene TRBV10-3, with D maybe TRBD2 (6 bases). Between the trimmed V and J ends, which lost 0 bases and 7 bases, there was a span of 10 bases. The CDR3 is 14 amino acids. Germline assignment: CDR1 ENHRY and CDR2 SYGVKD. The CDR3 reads CAISESEGMNEQFF. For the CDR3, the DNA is TGTGCCATCAGTGAGTCGGAGGGGATGAATGAGCAGTTCTTC.